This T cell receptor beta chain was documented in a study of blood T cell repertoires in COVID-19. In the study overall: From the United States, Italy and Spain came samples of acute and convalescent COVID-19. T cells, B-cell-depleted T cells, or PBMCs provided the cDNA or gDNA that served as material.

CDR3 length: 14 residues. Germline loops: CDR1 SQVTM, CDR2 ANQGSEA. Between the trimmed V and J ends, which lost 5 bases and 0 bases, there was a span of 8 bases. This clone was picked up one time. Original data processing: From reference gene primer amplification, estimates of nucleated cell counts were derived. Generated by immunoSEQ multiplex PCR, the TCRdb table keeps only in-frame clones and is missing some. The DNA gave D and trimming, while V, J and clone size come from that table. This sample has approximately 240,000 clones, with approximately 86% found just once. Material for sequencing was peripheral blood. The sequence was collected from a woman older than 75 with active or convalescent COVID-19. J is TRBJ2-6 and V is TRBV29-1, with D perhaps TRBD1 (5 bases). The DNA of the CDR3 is TGCAGCGTTTGGCAGGGCTCTGGGGCCAACGTCCTGACTTTC. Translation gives CSVWQGSGANVLTF. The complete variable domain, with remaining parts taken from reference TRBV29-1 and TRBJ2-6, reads SAVISQKPSRDICQRGTSLTIQCQVDSQVTMMFWYRQQPGQSLTLIATANQGSEATYESGFVIDKFPISRPNLTFSTLTVSNMSPEDSSIYLCSVWQGSGANVLTFGAGSRLTVL.